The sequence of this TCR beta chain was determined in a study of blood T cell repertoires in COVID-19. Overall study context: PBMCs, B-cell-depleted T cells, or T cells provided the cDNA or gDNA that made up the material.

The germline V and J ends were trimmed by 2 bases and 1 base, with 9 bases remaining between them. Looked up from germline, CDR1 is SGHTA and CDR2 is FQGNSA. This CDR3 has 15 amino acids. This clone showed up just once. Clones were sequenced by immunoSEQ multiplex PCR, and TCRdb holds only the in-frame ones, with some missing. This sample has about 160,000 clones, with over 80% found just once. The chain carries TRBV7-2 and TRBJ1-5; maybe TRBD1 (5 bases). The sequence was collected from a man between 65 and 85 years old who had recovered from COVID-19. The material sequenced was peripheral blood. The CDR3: CASSLWGDSNQPQHF. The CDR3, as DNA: TGTGCCAGCAGCTTATGGGGCGACAGCAATCAGCCCCAGCATTTT.